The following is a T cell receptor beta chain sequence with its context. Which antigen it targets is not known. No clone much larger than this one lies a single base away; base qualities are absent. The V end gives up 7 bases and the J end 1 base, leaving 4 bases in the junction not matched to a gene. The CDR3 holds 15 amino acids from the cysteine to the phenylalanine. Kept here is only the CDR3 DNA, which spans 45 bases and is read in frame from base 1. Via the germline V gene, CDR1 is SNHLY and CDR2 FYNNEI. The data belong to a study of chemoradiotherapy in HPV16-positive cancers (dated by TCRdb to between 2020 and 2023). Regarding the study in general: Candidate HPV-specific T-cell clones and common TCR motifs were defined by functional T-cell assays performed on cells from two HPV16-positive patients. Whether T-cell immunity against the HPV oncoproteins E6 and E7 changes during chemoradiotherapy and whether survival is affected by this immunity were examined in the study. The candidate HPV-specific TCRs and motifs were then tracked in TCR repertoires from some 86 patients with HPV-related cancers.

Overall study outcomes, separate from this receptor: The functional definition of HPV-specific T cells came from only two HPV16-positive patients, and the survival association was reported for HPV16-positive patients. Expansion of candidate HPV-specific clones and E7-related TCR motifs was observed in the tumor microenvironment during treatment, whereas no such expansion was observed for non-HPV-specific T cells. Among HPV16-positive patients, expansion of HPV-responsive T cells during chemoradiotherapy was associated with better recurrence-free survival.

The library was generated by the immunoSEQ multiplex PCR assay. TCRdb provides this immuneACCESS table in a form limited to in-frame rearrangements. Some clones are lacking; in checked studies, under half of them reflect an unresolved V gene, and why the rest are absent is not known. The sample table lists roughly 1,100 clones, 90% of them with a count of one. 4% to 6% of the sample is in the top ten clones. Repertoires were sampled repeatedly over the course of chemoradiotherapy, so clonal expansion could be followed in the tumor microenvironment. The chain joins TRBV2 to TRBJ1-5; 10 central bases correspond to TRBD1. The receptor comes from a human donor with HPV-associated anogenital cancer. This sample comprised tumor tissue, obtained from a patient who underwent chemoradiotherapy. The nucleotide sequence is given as TGTGCCAGCAACCGACAGGGGGCAAGCAATCAGCCCCAGCATTTT. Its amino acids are CASNRQGASNQPQHF.